The present entry profiles one T cell receptor (beta chain) with its context. Its antigen is still unknown. Base qualities are missing; no much larger clone stands one base away. This record belongs to a study of blood T cell repertoires in COVID-19 (dated by TCRdb to about 2020). Notes on the research overall: The collaborator samples originated in the United States, Italy and Spain and spanned the acute and convalescent phases of COVID-19. The prospective study material was composed of cDNA or gDNA derived from T cells, B-cell-depleted T cells, or PBMCs. Subjects who had been exposed to COVID-19, were actively infected with it, or had recovered from it provided the deeply sampled blood TCRbeta repertoires that made up the dataset. The repertoires were released in a freely available public database intended as a resource for research on the immune response to SARS-CoV-2. The samples were drawn from the first 160 participants of the ongoing ImmuneRACE study and from over 950 subjects provided by 6 global collaborators. A de-identified subject ID, COVID-19 status, age in years and sex were almost always included in the sample metadata. Where available, HLA class I and class II types were taken from metadata supplied by the sample provider and were not determined by assay-based typing.

Whole blood was collected in K2EDTA tubes by collaborating institutions according to the institutions' own protocols. For TCRbeta analysis, collaborators shipped samples as frozen whole blood, isolated PBMCs, or DNA extracted from either of those sample types. The immunoSEQ Assay, a bias-controlled multiplex PCR, was used to amplify TCRbeta CDR3 regions from genomic DNA. Per the original workflow: Nucleated cell counts per sample were estimated from amplification of reference gene primers within the assay. To quantify the absolute abundance of each unique TCRbeta CDR3 rearrangement, sequence reads were collapsed and filtered. Productive Simpson clonality was computed per sample as the square root of Simpson's diversity index over productive rearrangements. TCRdb mirrors the immuneACCESS table, restricted to in-frame sequences. Some clones are absent from its copies; in checked studies, under half trace to an unresolved V gene, and the reason for the others is unknown. V, J and clone size derive from that table, while D and trimming were established from the DNA sequence. The sample has approximately 280,000 clones on record, 88% of them singletons. The top ten clonotypes cover about 8.5% of the sample.

The cysteine opens and the phenylalanine closes a CDR3 of 15 amino acids. The kept DNA is CDR3 alone, 45 bases in frame from the first base. On the study overall, not on this receptor specifically: The amount of clinical and demographic metadata varied by source and participant and was provided uncurated.

The receptor's source is a man younger than 30 with active or convalescent COVID-19. Sequencing used peripheral blood. The sequence joins TRBV21-1 to TRBJ2-1; the table's D call, TRBD1, has no DNA check behind it. TRBV21-1 is designated a pseudogene. The DNA reads as follows: TGTGCCAGCAGCAAATACAGGGGAGGAAACAATGAGCAGTTCTTC. Its amino acids are CASSKYRGGNNEQFF.